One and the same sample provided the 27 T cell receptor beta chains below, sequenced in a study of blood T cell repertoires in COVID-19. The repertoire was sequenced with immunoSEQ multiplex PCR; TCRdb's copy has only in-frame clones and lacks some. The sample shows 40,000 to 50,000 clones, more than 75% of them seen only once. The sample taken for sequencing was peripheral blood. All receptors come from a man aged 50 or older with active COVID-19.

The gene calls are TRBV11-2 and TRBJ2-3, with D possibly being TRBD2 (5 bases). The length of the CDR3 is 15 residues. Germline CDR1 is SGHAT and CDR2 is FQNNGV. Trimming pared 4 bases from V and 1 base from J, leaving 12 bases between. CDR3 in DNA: TGTGCCAGCAGCTCACTAGAGGAGGGCACAGATACGCAGTATTTT. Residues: CASSSLEEGTDTQYF.

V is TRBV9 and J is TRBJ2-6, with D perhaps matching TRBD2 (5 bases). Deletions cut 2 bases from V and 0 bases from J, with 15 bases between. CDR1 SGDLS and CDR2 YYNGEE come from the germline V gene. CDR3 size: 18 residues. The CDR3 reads CASSVQAVLSSGANVLTF. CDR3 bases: TGTGCCAGCAGCGTTCAAGCGGTACTGAGCTCTGGGGCCAACGTCCTGACTTTC.

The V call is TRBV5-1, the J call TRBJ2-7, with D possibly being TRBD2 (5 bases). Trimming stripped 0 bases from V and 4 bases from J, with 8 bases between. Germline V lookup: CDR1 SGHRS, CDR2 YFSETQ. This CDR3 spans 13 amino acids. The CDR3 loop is CASSLGSGYEQYF. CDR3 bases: TGCGCCAGCAGCTTGGGATCGGGGTACGAGCAGTACTTC.

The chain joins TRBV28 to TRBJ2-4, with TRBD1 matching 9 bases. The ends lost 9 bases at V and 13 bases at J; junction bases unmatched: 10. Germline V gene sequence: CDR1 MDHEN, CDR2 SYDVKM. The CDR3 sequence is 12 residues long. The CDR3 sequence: CASNAGTGKQYF. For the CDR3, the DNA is TGTGCCAGTAACGCCGGGACAGGGAAACAGTACTTC.

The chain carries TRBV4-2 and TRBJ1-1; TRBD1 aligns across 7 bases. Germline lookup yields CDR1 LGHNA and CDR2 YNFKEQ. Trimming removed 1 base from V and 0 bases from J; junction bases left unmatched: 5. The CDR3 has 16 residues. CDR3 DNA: TGTGCCAGCAGCCAAGGGACAGGCGTAATGAACACTGAAGCTTTCTTT. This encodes CASSQGTGVMNTEAFF.

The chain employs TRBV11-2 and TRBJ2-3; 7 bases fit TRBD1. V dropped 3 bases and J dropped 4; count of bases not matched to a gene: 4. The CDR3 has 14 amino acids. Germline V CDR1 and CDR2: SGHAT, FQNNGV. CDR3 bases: TGTGCCAGCAGCTTTGTGACAGGGTCAGATACGCAGTATTTT. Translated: CASSFVTGSDTQYF.

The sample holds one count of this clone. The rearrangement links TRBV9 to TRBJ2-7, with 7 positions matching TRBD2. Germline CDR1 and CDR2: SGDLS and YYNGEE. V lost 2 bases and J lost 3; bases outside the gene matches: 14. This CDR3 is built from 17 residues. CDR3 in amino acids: CASSVGVQASGYYEQYF. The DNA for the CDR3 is TGTGCCAGCAGCGTGGGCGTCCAGGCTAGCGGATACTACGAGCAGTACTTC.

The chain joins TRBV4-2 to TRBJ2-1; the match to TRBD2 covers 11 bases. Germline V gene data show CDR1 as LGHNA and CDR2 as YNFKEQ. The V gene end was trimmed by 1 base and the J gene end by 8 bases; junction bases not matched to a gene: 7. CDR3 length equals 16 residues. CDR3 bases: TGTGCCAGCAGCCAAGCCCTAGCGGGAGGAGGCGATGAGCAGTTCTTC. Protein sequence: CASSQALAGGGDEQFF.

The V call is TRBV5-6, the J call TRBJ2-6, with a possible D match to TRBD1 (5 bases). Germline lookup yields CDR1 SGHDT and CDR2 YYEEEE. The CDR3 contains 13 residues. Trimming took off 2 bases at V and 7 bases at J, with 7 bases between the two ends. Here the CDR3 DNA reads TGTGCCAGCAGCTTAACAGGTGCCAACGTCCTGACTTTC. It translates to CASSLTGANVLTF.

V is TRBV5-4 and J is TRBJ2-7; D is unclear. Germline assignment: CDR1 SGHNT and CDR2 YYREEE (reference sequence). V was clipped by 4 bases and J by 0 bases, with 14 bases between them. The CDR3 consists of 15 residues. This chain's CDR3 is CASSAERGSSYEQYF. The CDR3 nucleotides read TGTGCCAGCAGCGCCGAACGCGGTAGCTCCTACGAGCAGTACTTC.

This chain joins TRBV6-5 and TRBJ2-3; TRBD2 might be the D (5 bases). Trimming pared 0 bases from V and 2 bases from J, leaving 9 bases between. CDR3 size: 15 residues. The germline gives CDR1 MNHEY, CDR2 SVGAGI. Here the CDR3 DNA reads TGTGCCAGCAGTTACTCAGCGGACTTCACAGATACGCAGTATTTT. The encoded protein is CASSYSADFTDTQYF.

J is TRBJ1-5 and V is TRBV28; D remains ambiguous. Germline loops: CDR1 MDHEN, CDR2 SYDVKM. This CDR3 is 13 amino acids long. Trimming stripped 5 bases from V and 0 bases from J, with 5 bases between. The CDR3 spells CASSPHSNQPQHF. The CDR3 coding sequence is TGTGCCAGCAGTCCCCATAGCAATCAGCCCCAGCATTTT.

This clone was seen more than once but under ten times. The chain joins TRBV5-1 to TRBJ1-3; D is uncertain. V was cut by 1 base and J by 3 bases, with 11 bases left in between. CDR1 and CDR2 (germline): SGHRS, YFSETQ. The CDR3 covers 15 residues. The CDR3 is CASSLTAGGGNTIYF. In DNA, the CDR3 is TGCGCCAGCAGCTTGACCGCAGGAGGTGGAAACACCATATATTTT.

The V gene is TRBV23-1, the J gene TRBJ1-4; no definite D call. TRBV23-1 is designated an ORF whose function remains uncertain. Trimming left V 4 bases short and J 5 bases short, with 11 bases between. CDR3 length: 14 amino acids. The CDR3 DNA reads TGCGCCAGCAGTCTGCCGGGAGCCAATGAAAAACTGTTTTTT. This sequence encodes CASSLPGANEKLFF.

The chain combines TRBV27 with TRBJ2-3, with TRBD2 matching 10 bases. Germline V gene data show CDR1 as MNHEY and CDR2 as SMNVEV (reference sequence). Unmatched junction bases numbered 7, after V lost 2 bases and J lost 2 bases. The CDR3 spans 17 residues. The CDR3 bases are TGTGCCAGCAGTTTAAAGGTCGGACTAGCGGTCACAGATACGCAGTATTTT. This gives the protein CASSLKVGLAVTDTQYF.

The CDR3 here is CASSNPSGIWGETQYF. CDR3 DNA sequence: TGTGCCAGTAGTAACCCTAGCGGGATATGGGGGGAGACCCAGTACTTC. V and J are TRBV19 and TRBJ2-5; 9 nucleotides agree with TRBD2. Germline V lookup: CDR1 LNHDA, CDR2 SQIVND (reference sequence). The V gene end was trimmed by 4 bases and the J gene end by 5 bases; junction bases not matched to a gene: 11. This CDR3 region has 16 residues.

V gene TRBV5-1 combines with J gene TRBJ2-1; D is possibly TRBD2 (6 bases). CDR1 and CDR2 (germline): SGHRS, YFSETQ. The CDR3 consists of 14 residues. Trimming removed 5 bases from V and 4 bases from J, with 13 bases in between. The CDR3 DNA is TGCGCCAGCAGAGGGACTTTGGCTTACAATGAGCAGTTCTTC. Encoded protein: CASRGTLAYNEQFF.

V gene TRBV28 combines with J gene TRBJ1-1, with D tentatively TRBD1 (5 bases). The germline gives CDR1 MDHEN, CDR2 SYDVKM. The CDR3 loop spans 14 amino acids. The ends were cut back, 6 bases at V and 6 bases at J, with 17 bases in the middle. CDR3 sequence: CASSTQGAAAEAFF. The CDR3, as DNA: TGTGCCAGCAGCACTCAAGGGGCCGCGGCTGAAGCTTTCTTT.

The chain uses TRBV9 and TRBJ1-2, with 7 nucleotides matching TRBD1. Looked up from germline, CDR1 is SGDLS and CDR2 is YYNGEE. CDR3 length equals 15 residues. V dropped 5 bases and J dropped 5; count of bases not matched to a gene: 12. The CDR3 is CASSTTTGLGYGYTF. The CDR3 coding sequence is TGTGCCAGCAGTACCACGACAGGGTTAGGGTATGGCTACACCTTC.

The CDR3 DNA reads TGTGCCAGTAGTAAACAGGCCTCGGGAGGGGCCCTACGCACAGATACGCAGTATTTT. It is translated as CASSKQASGGALRTDTQYF. The chain is built from TRBV19 and TRBJ2-3; 8 positions agree with TRBD2. Trimming removed 4 bases from V and 1 base from J; junction bases left unmatched: 16. Germline V gene sequence: CDR1 LNHDA, CDR2 SQIVND (reference sequence). CDR3 length equals 19 residues. Drawing the rest from reference TRBV19 and TRBJ2-3, the complete variable domain is DGGITQSPKYLFRKEGQNVTLSCEQNLNHDAMYWYRQDPGQGLRLIYYSQIVNDFQKGDIAEGYSVSREKKESFPLTVTSAQKNPTAFYLCASSKQASGGALRTDTQYFGPGTRLTVL.

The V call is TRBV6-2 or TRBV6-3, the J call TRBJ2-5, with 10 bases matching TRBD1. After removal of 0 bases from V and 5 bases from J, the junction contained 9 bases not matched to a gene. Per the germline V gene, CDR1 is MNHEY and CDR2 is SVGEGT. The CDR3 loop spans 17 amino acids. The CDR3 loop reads CASSYSKTGGPRETQYF. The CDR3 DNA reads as TGTGCCAGCAGTTACTCGAAGACAGGGGGCCCGAGGGAGACCCAGTACTTC.

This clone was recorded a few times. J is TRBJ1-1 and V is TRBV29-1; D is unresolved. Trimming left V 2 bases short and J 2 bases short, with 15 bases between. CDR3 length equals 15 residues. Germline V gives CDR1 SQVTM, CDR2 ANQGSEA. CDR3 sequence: CSVEFSASGNTEAFF. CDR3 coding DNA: TGCAGCGTTGAATTTTCAGCGTCCGGTAACACTGAAGCTTTCTTT. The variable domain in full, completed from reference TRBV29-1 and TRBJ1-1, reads SAVISQKPSRDICQRGTSLTIQCQVDSQVTMMFWYRQQPGQSLTLIATANQGSEATYESGFVIDKFPISRPNLTFSTLTVSNMSPEDSSIYLCSVEFSASGNTEAFFGQGTRLTVV.

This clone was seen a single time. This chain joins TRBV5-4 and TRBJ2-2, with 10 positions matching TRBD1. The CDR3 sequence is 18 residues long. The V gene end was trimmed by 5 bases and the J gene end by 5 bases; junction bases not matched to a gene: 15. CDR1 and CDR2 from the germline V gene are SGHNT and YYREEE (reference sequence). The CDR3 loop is CASSFDIRDRGGTGELFF. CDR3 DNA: TGTGCCAGCAGTTTTGATATCCGGGACAGGGGAGGGACCGGGGAGCTGTTTTTT.

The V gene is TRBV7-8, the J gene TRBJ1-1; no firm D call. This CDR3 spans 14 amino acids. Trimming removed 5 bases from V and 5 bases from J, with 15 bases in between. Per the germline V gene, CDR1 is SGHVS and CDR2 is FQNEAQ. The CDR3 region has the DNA TGTGCCAGCAGCCCCCGATTCCTGAGGACTGAAGCTTTCTTT. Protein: CASSPRFLRTEAFF.

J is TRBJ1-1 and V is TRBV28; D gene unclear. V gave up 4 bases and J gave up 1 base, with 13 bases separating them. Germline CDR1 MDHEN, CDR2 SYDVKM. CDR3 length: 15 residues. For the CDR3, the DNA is TGTGCCAGCAGTTCTTGGGCCAGGCCGAACACTGAAGCTTTCTTT. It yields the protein CASSSWARPNTEAFF.

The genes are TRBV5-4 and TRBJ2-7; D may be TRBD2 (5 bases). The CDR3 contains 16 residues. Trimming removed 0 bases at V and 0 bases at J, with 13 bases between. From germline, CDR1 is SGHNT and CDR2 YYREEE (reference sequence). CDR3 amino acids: CASSLGGSDFSYEQYF. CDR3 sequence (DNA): TGTGCCAGCAGCTTGGGAGGGTCAGACTTCTCCTACGAGCAGTACTTC.

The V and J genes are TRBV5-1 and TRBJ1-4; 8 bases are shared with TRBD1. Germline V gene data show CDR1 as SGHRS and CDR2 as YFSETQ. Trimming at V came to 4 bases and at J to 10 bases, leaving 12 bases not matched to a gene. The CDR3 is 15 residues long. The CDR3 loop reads CASSPNGGQGLKLFF. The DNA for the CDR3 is TGCGCCAGCAGCCCAAATGGAGGACAGGGACTAAAACTGTTTTTT.